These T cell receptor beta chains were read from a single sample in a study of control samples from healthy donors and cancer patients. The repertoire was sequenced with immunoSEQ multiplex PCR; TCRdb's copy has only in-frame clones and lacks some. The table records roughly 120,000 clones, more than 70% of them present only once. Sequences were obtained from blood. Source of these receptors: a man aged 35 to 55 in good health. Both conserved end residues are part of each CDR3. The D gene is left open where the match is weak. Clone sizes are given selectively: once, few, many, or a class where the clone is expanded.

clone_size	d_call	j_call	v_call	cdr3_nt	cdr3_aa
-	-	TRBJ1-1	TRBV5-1	TGCGCCAGCAGCTTGGAGGTAGGCGGTTTGACTTTCTTT	CASSLEVGGLTFF
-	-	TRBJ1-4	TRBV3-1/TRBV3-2	TGTGCCAGCAGCCGGGGCTACCCAGGCACTAATGAAAAACTGTTTTTT	CASSRGYPGTNEKLFF
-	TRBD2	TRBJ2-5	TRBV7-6	TGTGCCAGCACCGCTAGCGGGGGCCCGCAAGAGACCCAGTACTTC	CASTASGGPQETQYF
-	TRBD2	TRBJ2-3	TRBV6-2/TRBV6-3	TGTGCCAGCAGTTACCCTAGCGGGGGTACAGATACGCAGTATTTT	CASSYPSGGTDTQYF
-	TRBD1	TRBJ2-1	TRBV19	TGTGCCAGTAGTCTTCCGGGACAGCATTACAATGAGCAGTTCTTC	CASSLPGQHYNEQFF
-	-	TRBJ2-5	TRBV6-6	TGTGCCAGCAGTTTGAGGGAGACCCAGTACTTC	CASSLRETQYF
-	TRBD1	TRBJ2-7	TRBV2	TGTGCCAGCACCTCCGGGACAGGTTCCTACGAGCAGTACTTC	CASTSGTGSYEQYF
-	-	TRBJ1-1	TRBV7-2	TGTGCCAGCAGGAGACAGAGAATGAACACTGAAGCTTTCTTT	CASRRQRMNTEAFF
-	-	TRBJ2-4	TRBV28	TGTGCCAGCAGTTCTCCAGTGATAGCCAAAAACATTCAGTACTTC	CASSSPVIAKNIQYF
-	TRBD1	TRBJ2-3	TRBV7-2	TGTGCCAGCAGGCTTAACAGGGGAGCAGATACGCAGTATTTT	CASRLNRGADTQYF
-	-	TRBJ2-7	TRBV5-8	TGTGCCAGCACCCTATACAGGGACTCCTACGAGCAGTACTTC	CASTLYRDSYEQYF
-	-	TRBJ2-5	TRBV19	TGTGCCAGAGCTAGGGGGGAGACCCAGTACTTC	CARARGETQYF
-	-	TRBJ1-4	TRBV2	TGTGCCAGCGGATCAGGCCCTAAGGAAAAACTGTTTTTT	CASGSGPKEKLFF
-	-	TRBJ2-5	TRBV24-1	TGTGCCACCAGTGAACCCGGGATTACCAAAGAGACCCAGTACTTC	CATSEPGITKETQYF
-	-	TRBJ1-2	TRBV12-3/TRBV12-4	TGTGCCAGCAGTTTAGGGTTAGGGGCCGGCTACACCTTC	CASSLGLGAGYTF
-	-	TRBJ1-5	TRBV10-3	TGTGCCATCTCCACTACAGGGAATCAGCCCCAGCATTTT	CAISTTGNQPQHF
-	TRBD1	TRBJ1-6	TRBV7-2	TGTGCCAGCAGCTTAGGACAGGGGGTCCGGAATTCACCCCTCCACTTT	CASSLGQGVRNSPLHF
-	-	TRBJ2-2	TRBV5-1	TGCGCCAGCAGCTTGGGCCCGCCTCAAAAGCTAACCGGGGAGCTGTTTTTT	CASSLGPPQKLTGELFF
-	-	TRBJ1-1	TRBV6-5	TGTGCCAGCAGTTCCCCCACTGAAGCTTTCTTT	CASSSPTEAFF
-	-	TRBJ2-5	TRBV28	TGTGCCAGCAGTCCCCTATTAGCGGTGTACCAAGAGACCCAGTACTTC	CASSPLLAVYQETQYF
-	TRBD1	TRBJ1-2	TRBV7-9	TGTGCCAGCAGCGGACCGGACAGGAACTATGGCTACACCTTC	CASSGPDRNYGYTF
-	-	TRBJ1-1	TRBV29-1	TGCAGCGTTGGACGTCAGGGGTACACTGAAGCTTTCTTT	CSVGRQGYTEAFF
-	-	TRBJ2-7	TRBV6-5	TGTGCCAGCAACAGAGACAGGTACTACGAGCAGTACTTC	CASNRDRYYEQYF
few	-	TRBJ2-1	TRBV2	TGTGCCAGCAAGGGACCTTCCTCCTACAATGAGCAGTTCTTC	CASKGPSSYNEQFF
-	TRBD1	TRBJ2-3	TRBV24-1	TGTGCCACCAGTGATAACAGGGGGCGAAGCACAGATACGCAGTATTTT	CATSDNRGRSTDTQYF
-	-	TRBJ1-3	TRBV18	TGTGCCAGCTCACCTCCCAGTGCGTTCGGAAACACCATATATTTT	CASSPPSAFGNTIYF
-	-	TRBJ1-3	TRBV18	TGTGCCAGCTCACCCGGAAACACCATATATTTT	CASSPGNTIYF
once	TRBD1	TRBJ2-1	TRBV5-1	TGCGCCAGCAGCTCACGAGTCCCGGGACAGGGGGTTAGATCCTACAATGAGCAGTTCTTC	CASSSRVPGQGVRSYNEQFF
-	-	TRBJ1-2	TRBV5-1	TGCGCCAGCAGCGGATCGACAGGACCCTATGGCTACACCTTC	CASSGSTGPYGYTF
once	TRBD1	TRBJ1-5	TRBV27	TGTGCCAGCAGTTCTAAGACAGGGGGCGCGAATCAGCCCCAGCATTTT	CASSSKTGGANQPQHF
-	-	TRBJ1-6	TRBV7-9	TGTGCCAGCAGCTTACAAGGGACGAATTCACCCCTCCACTTT	CASSLQGTNSPLHF
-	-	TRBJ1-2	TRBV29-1	TGCAGCGTTGTCAGGACTATTGGCTACACCTTC	CSVVRTIGYTF
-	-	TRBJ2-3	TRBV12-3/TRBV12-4	TGTGCCAGCAGGGTTTCGGGCACAGATACGCAGTATTTT	CASRVSGTDTQYF
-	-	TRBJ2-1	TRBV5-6	TGTGCCAGCAGCAAAATCAATGAGCAGTTCTTC	CASSKINEQFF
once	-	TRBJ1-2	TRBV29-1	TGCAGCGTTGAAGAGTTGGGGATCTATGGCTACACCTTC	CSVEELGIYGYTF
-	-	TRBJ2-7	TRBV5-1	TGCGCCAGCAGCTCGGGTCCCTACGAGCAGTACTTC	CASSSGPYEQYF
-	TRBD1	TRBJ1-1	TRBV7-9	TGTGCCAGCAGCTTAGGACAGGGAGGGAATACTGAAGCTTTCTTT	CASSLGQGGNTEAFF
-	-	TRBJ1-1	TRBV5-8	TGTGCCAGCACCACAGGGTTAACTGAAGCTTTCTTT	CASTTGLTEAFF
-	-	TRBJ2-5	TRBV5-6	TGTGCCAGCAGCTTGGAACTAAAAGAGACCCAGTACTTC	CASSLELKETQYF
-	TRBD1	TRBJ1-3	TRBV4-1	TGCGCCAGCAGCCAGCCGGGACAGACTGGAAACACCATATATTTT	CASSQPGQTGNTIYF
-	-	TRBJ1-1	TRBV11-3	TGTGCCAGCAGCTTAGAGTTTGGACAAATGAACACTGAAGCTTTCTTT	CASSLEFGQMNTEAFF